The source of this T cell receptor (beta chain) is a study of blood T cell repertoires in COVID-19. The overall study: Samples representing acute and convalescent COVID-19 were sourced from the United States, Italy and Spain. T cells, B-cell-depleted T cells, or PBMCs provided the cDNA or gDNA that served as material.

Per the authors' pipeline: Cell counts per sample came from amplifying reference gene primers. Profiled with immunoSEQ multiplex PCR; TCRdb holds only in-frame clones, not every one. The DNA gave D and trimming, while V, J and clone size come from that table. The table has about 130,000 clones, 85% seen once. The CDR3 extends over 14 amino acids. V lost 6 bases and J lost 2; bases outside the gene matches: 4. Germline CDR1 LNHDA, CDR2 SQIVND (reference sequence). The sequencing input was peripheral blood. The chain couples TRBV19 to TRBJ2-3, with 8 bases identical to TRBD2. This receptor was identified in a man older than 75 with active or convalescent COVID-19. CDR3 DNA: TGTGCCAGTAGCACTAGCGGCTCCACAGATACGCAGTATTTT. Its translation: CASSTSGSTDTQYF.